This entry describes one T cell receptor beta chain. V lost 7 bases and J lost 5, with 12 bases in between. CDR3 length: 13 amino acids. The data are from a study of control samples from healthy donors and cancer patients. The method was immunoSEQ multiplex PCR; TCRdb's version includes in-frame clones alone and lacks a portion of them. The data contain about 92,000 clones, roughly 86% of them singletons. The receptor's source is a woman aged 55-70 years in good health. V gene TRBV12-3 or TRBV12-4 combines with J gene TRBJ2-1, with D uncertain. The sequenced sample was blood. CDR3 nucleotide sequence: TGTGCCAGCAAGGGAATTTCCAACAATGAGCAGTTCTTC. Amino acid sequence: CASKGISNNEQFF.